Presented here are 21 T cell receptor beta chains from one specimen sequenced in a study of T cell responses to AZD1222 COVID-19 vaccine. The assay was immunoSEQ multiplex PCR, and TCRdb's table has in-frame clones only and misses some. Of roughly 80,000 clones in the sample, roughly 86% were seen once. Sequences were derived from peripheral blood, sampled on day 0 of MenACWY control vaccination. These receptors originate from an adult in good health.

The rearrangement links TRBV29-1 to TRBJ1-2; D ambiguous. This CDR3 contains 15 residues. CDR1 is SQVTM, CDR2 ANQGSEA, per germline. Between the trimmed V and J ends, which lost 0 bases and 5 bases, there was a span of 16 bases. The CDR3 nucleotides read TGCAGCGTTGAAGATCAGGTCCCGAGCCGGTATGGCTACACCTTC. Protein product: CSVEDQVPSRYGYTF. Full variable domain (rest looked up from reference TRBV29-1 and TRBJ1-2): SAVISQKPSRDICQRGTSLTIQCQVDSQVTMMFWYRQQPGQSLTLIATANQGSEATYESGFVIDKFPISRPNLTFSTLTVSNMSPEDSSIYLCSVEDQVPSRYGYTFGSGTRLTVV.

This chain links TRBV4-3 with TRBJ1-1, with 8 bases matching TRBD1. V lost 0 bases and J lost 5; bases outside the gene matches: 8. The germline CDR1 and CDR2 sequences are LGHNA and YSLEER. This CDR3 spans 16 amino acids. The CDR3 region is CASSQEGQGARTEAFF. Written as DNA, the CDR3 is TGCGCCAGCAGCCAAGAAGGGCAGGGGGCACGGACTGAAGCTTTCTTT.

The V and J genes are TRBV19 and TRBJ1-1; TRBD1 is a possible D gene (6 bases). V dropped 5 bases and J dropped 3 bases, with 10 bases sitting between them. Germline loops: CDR1 LNHDA, CDR2 SQIVND (reference sequence). The CDR3 runs to 13 residues. CDR3 protein: CASSQGSYTEAFF. The DNA of the CDR3 is TGTGCCAGTAGTCAGGGGTCCTACACTGAAGCTTTCTTT.

V usage is TRBV2 and J usage is TRBJ1-1; D call uncertain. The germline V gene has CDR1 SNHLY and CDR2 FYNNEI. The CDR3 contains 10 residues. Trimming took 6 bases from V and 3 from J, leaving 2 bases between them. The CDR3 region has the DNA TGTGCCAGCAGCGACACTGAAGCTTTCTTT. This gives the protein CASSDTEAFF.

This clone has just one count. CDR3 nucleotides: TGTGCCAGCAGCCCCCGCTCGCCGGTGGTTGAAGCTTTCTTT. It yields the protein CASSPRSPVVEAFF. The rearrangement links TRBV7-9 to TRBJ1-1, with D uncertain. The CDR3 extends over 14 amino acids. CDR1 and CDR2 (germline): SEHNR, FQNEAQ (reference sequence). The V end lost 5 bases, the J end lost 7 bases, and 17 bases lay between the germline ends.

The chain employs TRBV5-1 and TRBJ1-4, with D possibly being TRBD1 (6 bases). The V end lost 0 bases, the J end lost 3 bases, and 12 bases lay between the germline ends. Germline values: CDR1 SGHRS, CDR2 YFSETQ. There are 16 residues in the CDR3. The CDR3 protein is CASSLDTGPSNEKLFF. The DNA for the CDR3 is TGCGCCAGCAGCTTGGACACAGGGCCTTCTAATGAAAAACTGTTTTTT.

This chain links TRBV7-9 with TRBJ2-2; the match to TRBD2 covers 10 bases. Germline V CDR1 and CDR2: SEHNR, FQNEAQ (reference sequence). The CDR3 contains 17 residues. V lost 1 base to trimming and J lost 6 bases; unmatched junction nucleotides: 8. The CDR3 is CASSLVLAGPRSGELFF. The DNA for the CDR3 is TGTGCCAGCAGCTTAGTACTAGCGGGGCCCCGGTCCGGGGAGCTGTTTTTT.

The rearrangement links TRBV7-3 to TRBJ1-1; D might be TRBD1 (6 bases). V was clipped by 4 bases and J by 6 bases, with 12 bases between them. The length of the CDR3 is 13 residues. Germline V gives CDR1 SGHTA, CDR2 FQGTGA. In DNA form, the CDR3 reads TGTGCCAGCAGCTCCACCGGGACATCTGAAGCTTTCTTT. The encoded protein is CASSSTGTSEAFF.

V is TRBV5-1 and J is TRBJ2-1, with D tentatively TRBD1 (6 bases). V was clipped by 0 bases and J by 8 bases, with 15 bases between them. Germline CDR1 is SGHRS and CDR2 is YFSETQ. The CDR3 has 15 amino acids. CDR3 DNA sequence: TGCGCCAGCAGCTTGGACAGCTTGAGGGGGTATGAGCAGTTCTTC. Amino acid sequence: CASSLDSLRGYEQFF.

The chain couples TRBV28 to TRBJ1-6; 8 nucleotides line up with TRBD1. V shed 4 bases, J shed 4 bases, and the junction held 3 bases outside the gene matches. The V gene's germline CDR1 is MDHEN and CDR2 SYDVKM. This CDR3 contains 15 residues. The CDR3 spells CASSSGGGYNSPLHF. CDR3 nucleotide sequence: TGTGCCAGCAGTTCAGGGGGCGGATATAATTCACCCCTCCACTTT.

V usage is TRBV5-4 and J usage is TRBJ2-1; 9 bases are a match to TRBD2. Germline CDR1 reads SGHNT; CDR2 reads YYREEE (reference sequence). J lost 9 bases, V lost 6 bases, and 16 bases had no gene match. This CDR3 comprises 16 residues. CDR3 region: CASTPLEPGTSSEQFF. CDR3 sequence (DNA): TGTGCCAGCACCCCGCTCGAGCCTGGGACTAGCAGTGAGCAGTTCTTC.

J is TRBJ2-3 and V is TRBV11-2; TRBD1 aligns across 7 bases. Losses at the gene ends were 5 bases for V and 6 bases for J; bases not matched to a gene: 2. Germline CDR1 and CDR2: SGHAT and FQNNGV. The CDR3 sequence is 12 residues long. The CDR3 here is CASSPRGDTQYF. CDR3 DNA: TGTGCCAGCAGCCCCAGGGGGGATACGCAGTATTTT.

This chain connects TRBV19 to TRBJ2-3; possible D gene TRBD1, 5 bases. This CDR3 has 15 residues. V lost 3 bases and J 0 bases, leaving 10 bases between the germline ends. Germline values: CDR1 LNHDA, CDR2 SQIVND (reference sequence). In DNA, the CDR3 is TGTGCCAGTAGTATTTACCAGGGTAGCACAGATACGCAGTATTTT. Protein sequence: CASSIYQGSTDTQYF.

The chain is built from TRBV4-1 and TRBJ2-3, with D maybe TRBD2 (6 bases). CDR3 size: 16 residues. Germline CDR1 and CDR2: MGHRA and YSYEKL. Deletions cut 4 bases from V and 4 bases from J, with 18 bases between. The CDR3 coding sequence is TGCGCCAGCAGCCCCCAGAATAATCCGGGGGCAGATACGCAGTATTTT. Amino acid sequence: CASSPQNNPGADTQYF.

The rearrangement links TRBV9 to TRBJ2-5; 8 bases agree with TRBD1. CDR3 length: 17 amino acids. V shed 0 bases, J shed 4 bases, and the junction held 11 bases outside the gene matches. From germline, CDR1 is SGDLS and CDR2 YYNGEE. CDR3 protein: CASSVAGTGGSRETQYF. CDR3 bases: TGTGCCAGCAGCGTAGCTGGGACAGGCGGCAGTCGAGAGACCCAGTACTTC.

The V call is TRBV7-9, the J call TRBJ1-2; 11 bases are shared with TRBD1. V lost 4 bases and J lost 3; bases outside the gene matches: 1. This CDR3 has 14 amino acids. CDR1 SEHNR and CDR2 FQNEAQ come from the germline V gene (reference sequence). This CDR3 is CASSWGQGDYGYTF. The DNA of the CDR3 is TGTGCCAGCAGCTGGGGACAGGGGGACTATGGCTACACCTTC. The variable domain in full, completed from reference TRBV7-9 and TRBJ1-2, reads DTGVSQNPRHKITKRGQNVTFRCDPISEHNRLYWYRQTLGQGPEFLTYFQNEAQLEKSRLLSDRFSAERPKGSFSTLEIQRTEQGDSAMYLCASSWGQGDYGYTFGSGTRLTVV.

Notes on this clone: The junction differs from germline at one of its ends, possibly a read error. The J gene is TRBJ2-5, the V gene TRBV4-3, with TRBD2 identical over 8 bases. Matching the DNA end better, TRBJ2-7 makes the J call doubtful. The CDR3 runs to 15 residues. Germline-derived CDR1 and CDR2 are LGHNA and YSLEER. As DNA, the CDR3 is TGCGCCCGCAGCCGATTCCGGGGCGGGGGGTACGAGCAGTACTTC. Protein product: CARSRFRGGGYEQYF.

The genes are TRBV6-2 or TRBV6-3 and TRBJ2-4; 14 bases align to TRBD2. The CDR3 sequence is 17 residues long. The germline gives CDR1 MNHEY, CDR2 SVGEGT. J gave up 7 bases and V 6 bases, and 11 bases lay outside the gene matches. CDR3 loop: CASSLRLAGGGNNIQYF. CDR3 sequence (DNA): TGTGCCAGCAGCCTCCGACTAGCGGGGGGGGGAAATAACATTCAGTACTTC.

The genes are TRBV11-3 and TRBJ2-2; D not resolved. The V gene's germline CDR1 is SGHNT and CDR2 YENEEA. CDR3 length: 15 residues. The germline V and J ends were trimmed by 0 bases and 3 bases, with 8 bases remaining between them. In nucleotides, the CDR3 is TGTGCCAGCAGCTTAGATGGGTCGGACACCGGGGAGCTGTTTTTT. Translation: CASSLDGSDTGELFF.

The chain has TRBV27 and TRBJ2-7; D is unclear. Deletions cut 6 bases from V and 7 bases from J, with 19 bases between. Germline V gene sequence: CDR1 MNHEY, CDR2 SMNVEV (reference sequence). CDR3 size: 14 residues. CDR3 region: CASRDLGPLGEQYF. The CDR3 bases are TGTGCCAGCAGAGACCTAGGGCCTTTGGGGGAGCAGTACTTC.

The chain carries TRBV7-2 and TRBJ1-2; 9 bases are a match to TRBD1. CDR1 SGHTA and CDR2 FQGNSA come from the germline V gene. The V gene end was trimmed by 5 bases and the J gene end by 7 bases; junction bases not matched to a gene: 11. CDR3 length equals 15 residues. This CDR3 is CASSARDRDYSGYTF. The CDR3 region has the DNA TGTGCCAGCAGCGCCAGGGACAGGGATTACTCTGGCTACACCTTC. The full variable domain, with the rest looked up from reference TRBV7-2 and TRBJ1-2, is GAGVSQSPSNKVTEKGKDVELRCDPISGHTALYWYRQSLGQGLEFLIYFQGNSAPDKSGLPSDRFSAERTGGSVSTLTIQRTQQEDSAVYLCASSARDRDYSGYTFGSGTRLTVV.